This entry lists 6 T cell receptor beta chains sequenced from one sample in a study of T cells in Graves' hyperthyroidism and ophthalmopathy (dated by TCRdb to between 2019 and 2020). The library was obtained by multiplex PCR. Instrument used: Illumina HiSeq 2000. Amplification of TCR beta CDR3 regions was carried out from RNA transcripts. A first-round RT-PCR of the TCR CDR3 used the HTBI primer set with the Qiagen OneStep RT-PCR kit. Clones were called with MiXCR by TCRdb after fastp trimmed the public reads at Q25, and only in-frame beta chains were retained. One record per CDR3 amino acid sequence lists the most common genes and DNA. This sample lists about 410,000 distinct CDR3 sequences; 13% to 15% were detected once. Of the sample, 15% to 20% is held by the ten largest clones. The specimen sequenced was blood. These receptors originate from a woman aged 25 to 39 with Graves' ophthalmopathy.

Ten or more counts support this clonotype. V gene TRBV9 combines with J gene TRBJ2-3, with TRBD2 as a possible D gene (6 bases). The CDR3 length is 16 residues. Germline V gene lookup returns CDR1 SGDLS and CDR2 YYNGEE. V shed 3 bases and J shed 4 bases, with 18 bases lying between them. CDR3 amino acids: CASSDGGPWGADTQYF. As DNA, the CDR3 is TGTGCCAGCAGCGACGGGGGACCTTGGGGGGCAGATACGCAGTATTTT.

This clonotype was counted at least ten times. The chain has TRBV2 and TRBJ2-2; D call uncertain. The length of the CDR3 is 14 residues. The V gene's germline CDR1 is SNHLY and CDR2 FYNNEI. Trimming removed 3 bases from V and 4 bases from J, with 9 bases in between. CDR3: CASSEFYTTGELFF. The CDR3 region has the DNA TGTGCCAGCAGTGAGTTCTATACCACCGGGGAGCTGTTTTTT. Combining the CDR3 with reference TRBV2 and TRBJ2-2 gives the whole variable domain EPEVTQTPSHQVTQMGQEVILRCVPISNHLYFYWYRQILGQKVEFLVSFYNNEISEKSEIFDDQFSVERPDGSNFTLKIRSTKLEDSAMYFCASSEFYTTGELFFGEGSRLTVL.

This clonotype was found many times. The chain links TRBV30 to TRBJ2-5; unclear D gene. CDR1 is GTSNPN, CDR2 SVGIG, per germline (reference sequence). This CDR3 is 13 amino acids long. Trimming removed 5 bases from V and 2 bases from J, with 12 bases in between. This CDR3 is CAWGVVAQETQYF. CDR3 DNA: TGTGCCTGGGGGGTCGTCGCTCAAGAGACCCAGTACTTC.

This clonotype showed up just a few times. The CDR3 sequence: CASSVVGQHTDTQYF. As DNA, the CDR3 is TGTGCCAGCAGCGTAGTGGGACAGCACACAGATACGCAGTATTTT. The chain links TRBV9 to TRBJ2-3; 7 nucleotides agree with TRBD1. Germline CDR1 and CDR2: SGDLS and YYNGEE. The CDR3 extends over 15 amino acids. V lost 0 bases to trimming and J lost 2 bases; unmatched junction nucleotides: 3.

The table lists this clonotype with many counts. The CDR3 DNA sequence: TGCAGTGCTAGAGTACAAGGATTGGACACTGAAGCTTTCTTT. As protein: CSARVQGLDTEAFF. The rearrangement joins TRBV20-1 to TRBJ1-1; D call uncertain. The length of the CDR3 is 14 residues. Trimming took off 1 base at V and 3 bases at J, with 12 bases between the two ends. The germline V gene has CDR1 DFQATT and CDR2 SNEGSKA (reference sequence).

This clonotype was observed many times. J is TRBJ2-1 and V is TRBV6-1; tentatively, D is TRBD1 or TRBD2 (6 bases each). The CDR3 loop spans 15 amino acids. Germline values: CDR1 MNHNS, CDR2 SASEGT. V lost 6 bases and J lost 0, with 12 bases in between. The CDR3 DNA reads TGTGCCAGCAGCAGTAGGGGGGCCTCCTACAATGAGCAGTTCTTC. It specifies CASSSRGASYNEQFF.